This T cell receptor beta chain was retrieved from a study of control samples from healthy donors and cancer patients. There are 15 residues in the CDR3. Trimming cost V 5 bases and J 4 bases; bases outside gene matches: 6. The germline V gene has CDR1 LNHDA and CDR2 SQIVND (reference sequence). Sequencing used immunoSEQ multiplex PCR; TCRdb keeps in-frame clones, though not all of them. This sample has around 170,000 clones, with just over 90% found just once. This chain joins TRBV19 and TRBJ1-1; 11 nucleotides line up with TRBD1. Sequenced material: blood. This TCR was sampled from a man aged 25-45 years in good health. The CDR3 DNA reads TGTGCCAGTAGTCCGTGGGACAGGGGGGGCACTGAAGCTTTCTTT. Translating gives CASSPWDRGGTEAFF. Filled out from reference TRBV19 and TRBJ1-1, the complete variable domain reads DGGITQSPKYLFRKEGQNVTLSCEQNLNHDAMYWYRQDPGQGLRLIYYSQIVNDFQKGDIAEGYSVSREKKESFPLTVTSAQKNPTAFYLCASSPWDRGGTEAFFGQGTRLTVV.